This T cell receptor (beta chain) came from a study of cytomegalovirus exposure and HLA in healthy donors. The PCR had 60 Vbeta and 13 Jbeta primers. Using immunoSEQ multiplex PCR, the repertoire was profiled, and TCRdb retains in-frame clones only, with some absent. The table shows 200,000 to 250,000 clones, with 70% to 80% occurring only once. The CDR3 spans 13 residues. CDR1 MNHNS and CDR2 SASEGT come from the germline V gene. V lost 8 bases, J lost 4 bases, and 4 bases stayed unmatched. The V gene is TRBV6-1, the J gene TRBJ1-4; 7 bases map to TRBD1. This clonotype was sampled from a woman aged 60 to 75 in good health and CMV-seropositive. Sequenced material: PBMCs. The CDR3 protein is CASSGTDNEKLFF. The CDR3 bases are TGTGCCAGCTCCGGGACAGATAATGAAAAACTGTTTTTT.